This T cell receptor (beta chain) was sequenced for a study of patients and donors after allogeneic stem cell transplantation. The CDR3 sequence is 16 residues long. Germline loops: CDR1 LNHDA, CDR2 SQIVND (reference sequence). V was cut by 6 bases and J by 2 bases, with 19 bases left in between. Via MiXCR, TCRdb re-called the RT-PCR reads, giving one row per CDR3 protein. Here the sample spans tens of thousands of distinct CDR3 sequences, about 14% being singletons. The specimen was blood, either unsorted or a sorted T cell fraction (not recorded which). The V call is TRBV19, the J call TRBJ1-1, with a tentative D call TRBD1 (5 bases). The clonotype was recovered from a human donor who was either an allogeneic HSCT recipient or a stem cell or donor lymphocyte infusion donor (not recorded which). It is not recorded whose cells these are; they may come from a transplant donor. The DNA of the CDR3 is TGTGCCAGTAGCAACCGGGCCAGGGAACTAAACACTGAAGCTTTCTTT. Amino acids: CASSNRARELNTEAFF.